A selection of T cell receptor beta chains follows, all from one sample in a study of T cell responses to AZD1222 COVID-19 vaccine. The table came from immunoSEQ multiplex PCR; TCRdb's copy has only in-frame clones and leaves some out. Counted here are 100,000 to 140,000 clones, about 89% occurring once; the ten biggest clones make up under 7%. The sequencing used peripheral blood, collected on day 0 of AZD1222 vaccination. The receptors come from an adult in good health. Both conserved end residues are part of each CDR3. Fields, in order: clone size, J gene, V gene, D gene, CDR3 DNA, CDR3 protein. D genes are given only for firm matches. Rows may omit the clone size; those that give it use once, few, many or a size class.

clone size: NA
J gene: TRBJ2-5
V gene: TRBV7-9
D gene: NA
CDR3 DNA: TGTGCCAGCAGCTTAGAGGTACTCCAAGAGACCCAGTACTTC
CDR3 protein: CASSLEVLQETQYF

clone size: NA
J gene: TRBJ1-1
V gene: TRBV28
D gene: TRBD1
CDR3 DNA: TGTGCCAGCACGAGGGGACAGGCAACCACTGAAGCTTTCTTT
CDR3 protein: CASTRGQATTEAFF

clone size: NA
J gene: TRBJ2-1
V gene: TRBV18
D gene: TRBD2
CDR3 DNA: TGTGCCAGCTCACCGCGGACTACTAGCGGGTTCTACAATGAGCAGTTCTTC
CDR3 protein: CASSPRTTSGFYNEQFF

clone size: NA
J gene: TRBJ1-1
V gene: TRBV7-9
D gene: TRBD1
CDR3 DNA: TGTGCCAGCAGCTTGGGGACAGGGGTCTCGAACACTGAAGCTTTCTTT
CDR3 protein: CASSLGTGVSNTEAFF

clone size: NA
J gene: TRBJ2-3
V gene: TRBV7-8
D gene: NA
CDR3 DNA: TGTGCCAGCAGCCCCGGACAGAGCACAGATACGCAGTATTTT
CDR3 protein: CASSPGQSTDTQYF

clone size: NA
J gene: TRBJ2-5
V gene: TRBV14
D gene: TRBD1
CDR3 DNA: TGTGCCAGCAGCCAAGTACACGGCAGGGGGCGTGAGACCCAGTACTTC
CDR3 protein: CASSQVHGRGRETQYF

clone size: NA
J gene: TRBJ2-5
V gene: TRBV6-5
D gene: NA
CDR3 DNA: TGTGCCAGCTCTCGGGCAGGGGAAGAGACCCAGTACTTC
CDR3 protein: CASSRAGEETQYF

clone size: NA
J gene: TRBJ2-1
V gene: TRBV29-1
D gene: NA
CDR3 DNA: TGCAGCGTTGAAGTAGGGTACAATGAGCAGTTCTTC
CDR3 protein: CSVEVGYNEQFF

clone size: NA
J gene: TRBJ2-2
V gene: TRBV9
D gene: NA
CDR3 DNA: TGTGCCAGCAGCCCCCAGGAAGTGATCGGGGAGCTGTTTTTT
CDR3 protein: CASSPQEVIGELFF

clone size: NA
J gene: TRBJ2-3
V gene: TRBV7-3
D gene: TRBD2
CDR3 DNA: TGTGCCAGCCGCGGGACTAGCTCGGCAGATACGCAGTATTTT
CDR3 protein: CASRGTSSADTQYF

clone size: NA
J gene: TRBJ2-3
V gene: TRBV27
D gene: NA
CDR3 DNA: TGTGCCAGCAGTTTATCAATCGCCACAGATACGCAGTATTTT
CDR3 protein: CASSLSIATDTQYF

clone size: once
J gene: TRBJ1-4
V gene: TRBV19
D gene: NA
CDR3 DNA: TGTGCCAGTAGTAACCCTAGGTCGGGTAATGAAAAACTGTTTTTT
CDR3 protein: CASSNPRSGNEKLFF

clone size: once
J gene: TRBJ2-3
V gene: TRBV6-5
D gene: NA
CDR3 DNA: TGTGCCAGCAGTTACTCGATTCTATCTGGGACAGATACGCAGTATTTT
CDR3 protein: CASSYSILSGTDTQYF

clone size: NA
J gene: TRBJ2-3
V gene: TRBV7-9
D gene: NA
CDR3 DNA: TGTGCCAGCAGCTTAGACGAGCACACAGATACGCAGTATTTT
CDR3 protein: CASSLDEHTDTQYF

clone size: few
J gene: TRBJ1-1
V gene: TRBV27
D gene: NA
CDR3 DNA: TGTGCCAGCAGTGGACCGGGCTTAAAAGCTTTCTTT
CDR3 protein: CASSGPGLKAFF

clone size: NA
J gene: TRBJ2-7
V gene: TRBV6-2/TRBV6-3
D gene: NA
CDR3 DNA: TGTGCCAGCAGTTACTCTGGAGACGAGCAGTACTTC
CDR3 protein: CASSYSGDEQYF

clone size: NA
J gene: TRBJ1-2
V gene: TRBV5-1
D gene: NA
CDR3 DNA: TGCGCCAGCAGCTTGGTTTCCAACTATGGCTACACCTTC
CDR3 protein: CASSLVSNYGYTF

clone size: NA
J gene: TRBJ1-5
V gene: TRBV5-8
D gene: NA
CDR3 DNA: TGTGCCAGCAGCCTCCGGGCCCACAATCAGCCCCAGCATTTT
CDR3 protein: CASSLRAHNQPQHF

clone size: NA
J gene: TRBJ1-1
V gene: TRBV2
D gene: NA
CDR3 DNA: TGTGCCGGATCGCAGGTGGGGAACACTGAAGCTTTCTTT
CDR3 protein: CAGSQVGNTEAFF

clone size: once
J gene: TRBJ2-7
V gene: TRBV28
D gene: TRBD1
CDR3 DNA: TGTGCCAGCAGTTTTACGACAGGGCGGTCTTACGAGCAGTACTTC
CDR3 protein: CASSFTTGRSYEQYF

clone size: once
J gene: TRBJ2-7
V gene: TRBV15
D gene: NA
CDR3 DNA: TGTGCCACCAGCTCCCGACCTAACTCCTACGAGCAGTACTTC
CDR3 protein: CATSSRPNSYEQYF

clone size: NA
J gene: TRBJ2-7
V gene: TRBV5-1
D gene: TRBD1
CDR3 DNA: TGCGCCAGCAGCTCCAACGCCGGGACAGGGAGCTCCTACGAGCAGTACTTC
CDR3 protein: CASSSNAGTGSSYEQYF

clone size: NA
J gene: TRBJ2-3
V gene: TRBV10-3
D gene: TRBD2
CDR3 DNA: TGTGCCATCAGTGGTGGCGGCGGGGGGGACACAGATACGCAGTATTTT
CDR3 protein: CAISGGGGGDTDTQYF

clone size: NA
J gene: TRBJ2-7
V gene: TRBV4-2
D gene: TRBD2
CDR3 DNA: TGTGCCAGCAGCCAGAAAGTCGCTAGCGGGAGGAACGAGCAGTACTTC
CDR3 protein: CASSQKVASGRNEQYF

clone size: many
J gene: TRBJ2-1
V gene: TRBV5-1
D gene: NA
CDR3 DNA: TGCGCCAGCAGCTTGGCCGGCGGGGCCTACAATGAGCAGTTCTTC
CDR3 protein: CASSLAGGAYNEQFF

clone size: NA
J gene: TRBJ2-4
V gene: TRBV10-2
D gene: NA
CDR3 DNA: TGCGCCAGCAGTGAGGGGGGAGTACTAGCCAAAAACATTCAGTACTTC
CDR3 protein: CASSEGGVLAKNIQYF

clone size: NA
J gene: TRBJ2-4
V gene: TRBV28
D gene: NA
CDR3 DNA: TGTGCCAGCTCTAGCCCCGAGGTAGCCAAAAACATTCAGTACTTC
CDR3 protein: CASSSPEVAKNIQYF

clone size: few
J gene: TRBJ2-2
V gene: TRBV5-1
D gene: NA
CDR3 DNA: TGCGCCAGCAGCTTACAGGGTCCGGACGGTAGCACCGGGGAGCTGTTTTTT
CDR3 protein: CASSLQGPDGSTGELFF

clone size: NA
J gene: TRBJ1-3
V gene: TRBV2
D gene: NA
CDR3 DNA: TGTGCCAGCAGTCAGGATTGGTCTGGAAACACCATATATTTT
CDR3 protein: CASSQDWSGNTIYF

clone size: NA
J gene: TRBJ2-2
V gene: TRBV27
D gene: NA
CDR3 DNA: TGTGCCAGCAGTTTATCGACTACCGGGGAGCTGTTTTTT
CDR3 protein: CASSLSTTGELFF

clone size: few
J gene: TRBJ2-7
V gene: TRBV5-1
D gene: NA
CDR3 DNA: TGCGCCAGCAGCCCCGGACGGGACTCCCCAGCAGTTCTGTCGGACGAGCAGTACTTC
CDR3 protein: CASSPGRDSPAVLSDEQYF

clone size: NA
J gene: TRBJ1-2
V gene: TRBV11-3
D gene: NA
CDR3 DNA: TGTGCCAGCAGCTTAACCAACCGTGGGAACTATGGCTACACCTTC
CDR3 protein: CASSLTNRGNYGYTF

clone size: NA
J gene: TRBJ1-1
V gene: TRBV28
D gene: NA
CDR3 DNA: TGTGCCAGCAAATATAGGGCAGGGTCGAACACTGAAGCTTTCTTT
CDR3 protein: CASKYRAGSNTEAFF

clone size: NA
J gene: TRBJ1-5
V gene: TRBV23-1
D gene: NA
CDR3 DNA: TGCGCCAGCAGTCAATCCCGACAAGTGGGTCAGGATAGCAATCAGCCCCAGCATTTT
CDR3 protein: CASSQSRQVGQDSNQPQHF

clone size: NA
J gene: TRBJ1-2
V gene: TRBV28
D gene: TRBD1
CDR3 DNA: TGTGCCAGCAGTTTGGGGACAGGGGGGGATGGCTACACCTTC
CDR3 protein: CASSLGTGGDGYTF

clone size: few
J gene: TRBJ2-6
V gene: TRBV7-9
D gene: NA
CDR3 DNA: TGTGCCAGCAGCTTTAATGAGGCCAACGTCCTGACTTTC
CDR3 protein: CASSFNEANVLTF

clone size: NA
J gene: TRBJ2-7
V gene: TRBV30
D gene: NA
CDR3 DNA: TGTGCCTGGAACAGGGAACACGAGCAGTACTTC
CDR3 protein: CAWNREHEQYF

clone size: NA
J gene: TRBJ2-3
V gene: TRBV4-3
D gene: TRBD2
CDR3 DNA: TGCGCCAGCAGCCCCCGGGGACTAGCGGGAGGGAGCACAGATACGCAGTATTTT
CDR3 protein: CASSPRGLAGGSTDTQYF

clone size: once
J gene: TRBJ1-5
V gene: TRBV18
D gene: NA
CDR3 DNA: TGTGCCAGCTCACCCGGGACGGATCGGGGGCCCCAGCATTTT
CDR3 protein: CASSPGTDRGPQHF

clone size: once
J gene: TRBJ2-7
V gene: TRBV7-6
D gene: TRBD2
CDR3 DNA: TGTGCCAGCAGCCCGGGCCGGACTAGCGACCCCGGGGACTACGAGCAGTACTTC
CDR3 protein: CASSPGRTSDPGDYEQYF

clone size: NA
J gene: TRBJ1-2
V gene: TRBV19
D gene: TRBD1
CDR3 DNA: TGTGCCAGTAGTCCTACAGGGGTAGGGAACTATGGCTACACCTTC
CDR3 protein: CASSPTGVGNYGYTF

clone size: NA
J gene: TRBJ2-2
V gene: TRBV7-2
D gene: TRBD1
CDR3 DNA: TGTGCCAGCAGCCAGGACAGGGCGAGGGAGCTGTTTTTT
CDR3 protein: CASSQDRARELFF

clone size: NA
J gene: TRBJ2-2
V gene: TRBV25-1
D gene: NA
CDR3 DNA: TGTGCCAGCAGTGATCCAGTCTTGAACACCGGGGAGCTGTTTTTT
CDR3 protein: CASSDPVLNTGELFF

clone size: NA
J gene: TRBJ2-7
V gene: TRBV5-8
D gene: TRBD1
CDR3 DNA: TGTGCCAGCAGCTTGGGCCAGGGGGTGGGCTACGAGCAGTACTTC
CDR3 protein: CASSLGQGVGYEQYF

clone size: NA
J gene: TRBJ2-1
V gene: TRBV3-1/TRBV3-2
D gene: NA
CDR3 DNA: TGTGCCAGCAGCCAAGATCTGGGGACAAACCCCAATGAGCAGTTCTTC
CDR3 protein: CASSQDLGTNPNEQFF

clone size: NA
J gene: TRBJ1-2
V gene: TRBV18
D gene: TRBD1
CDR3 DNA: TGTGCCAGCTCAGCACAGGGGATGACCTATGGCTACACCTTC
CDR3 protein: CASSAQGMTYGYTF

clone size: NA
J gene: TRBJ2-2
V gene: TRBV27
D gene: NA
CDR3 DNA: TGTGCCAGCAGGCTATCTGGCGCGCAAAACACCGGGGAGCTGTTTTTT
CDR3 protein: CASRLSGAQNTGELFF

clone size: NA
J gene: TRBJ1-2
V gene: TRBV6-2/TRBV6-3
D gene: NA
CDR3 DNA: TGTGCCAGCAGTCAGGCCTGGGGGCGAGGCTATGGCTACACCTTC
CDR3 protein: CASSQAWGRGYGYTF

clone size: NA
J gene: TRBJ1-5
V gene: TRBV6-2/TRBV6-3
D gene: NA
CDR3 DNA: TGTGCCAGCAGTTACCCCGGACACTTCTATAGCAATCAGCCCCAGCATTTT
CDR3 protein: CASSYPGHFYSNQPQHF

clone size: NA
J gene: TRBJ2-1
V gene: TRBV5-4
D gene: TRBD2
CDR3 DNA: TGTGCCAGCACCTTCGGATCGGGAGGTGAGCAGTTCTTC
CDR3 protein: CASTFGSGGEQFF

clone size: once
J gene: TRBJ1-4
V gene: TRBV30
D gene: NA
CDR3 DNA: TGTGCCTGGAGTTACGGGGGTAATGAAAAACTGTTTTTT
CDR3 protein: CAWSYGGNEKLFF

clone size: once
J gene: TRBJ2-5
V gene: TRBV18
D gene: NA
CDR3 DNA: TGTGCCAGCTCACGAGGGTCTGACACCCAAGAGACCCAGTACTTC
CDR3 protein: CASSRGSDTQETQYF

clone size: NA
J gene: TRBJ1-2
V gene: TRBV20-1
D gene: NA
CDR3 DNA: TGCAGTGCTAGTATACAGGGAGAGGATGGCTACACCTTC
CDR3 protein: CSASIQGEDGYTF